The 18 T cell receptor beta chains listed next were all sequenced from one sample in a study of blood T cell repertoires in COVID-19. This table comes from immunoSEQ multiplex PCR, and its TCRdb copy is limited to in-frame clones, with some not included. The sample contains about 260,000 clones, 88% of which appear only once. The sample taken for sequencing was peripheral blood. These receptors originate from a woman in her 70s with COVID-19, enrolled during active disease.

V and J are TRBV10-3 and TRBJ2-1; the match to TRBD2 covers 14 bases. Trimming at V came to 7 bases and at J to 7 bases, leaving 3 bases not matched to a gene. The CDR3 length is 14 residues. Per germline, CDR1 ENHRY and CDR2 SYGVKD. CDR3 coding DNA: TGTGCCATCACGGGACTAGCGGGAGAAAATGAGCAGTTCTTC. Amino acids: CAITGLAGENEQFF.

This clone was counted a few times. The CDR3 sequence is CASSGDRYEQYF. The CDR3 DNA reads as TGTGCCAGCAGCGGGGACAGATACGAGCAGTACTTC. The chain joins TRBV7-2 to TRBJ2-7; 7 bases fit TRBD1. V trimming: 5 bases; J trimming: 4 bases; junction bases outside the gene matches: 2. Per the germline V gene, CDR1 is SGHTA and CDR2 is FQGNSA. The CDR3 spans 12 residues. Using reference TRBV7-2 and TRBJ2-7 for the parts outside the CDR3, the full variable domain is GAGVSQSPSNKVTEKGKDVELRCDPISGHTALYWYRQSLGQGLEFLIYFQGNSAPDKSGLPSDRFSAERTGGSVSTLTIQRTQQEDSAVYLCASSGDRYEQYFGPGTRLTVT.

The chain's CDR3 is CASSLRGFAGELFF. CDR3 sequence (DNA): TGTGCCAGCAGCTTGCGGGGGTTCGCCGGGGAGCTGTTTTTT. The chain combines TRBV5-4 with TRBJ2-2; the D gene is possibly TRBD2 (6 bases). The germline V gene encodes CDR1 SGHNT and CDR2 YYREEE (reference sequence). The CDR3 loop spans 14 amino acids. V was clipped by 1 base and J by 6 bases, with 10 bases between them.

V and J are TRBV6-5 and TRBJ1-1; 8 bases fit TRBD1. With V trimmed by 5 bases and J by 4 bases, 6 bases remained unmatched. CDR1 and CDR2 from the germline V gene are MNHEY and SVGAGI. The CDR3 runs to 14 residues. In nucleotides, the CDR3 is TGTGCCAGCAGTACACAGGGGGTCACCACTGAAGCTTTCTTT. Amino acids: CASSTQGVTTEAFF.

This chain joins TRBV7-2 and TRBJ2-6; D uncertain. Germline lookup yields CDR1 SGHTA and CDR2 FQGNSA. Trimming took off 0 bases at V and 4 bases at J, with 7 bases between the two ends. The CDR3 runs 15 residues. The CDR3 loop reads CASSLALPGANVLTF. CDR3 sequence (DNA): TGTGCCAGCAGCTTAGCGCTACCCGGGGCCAACGTCCTGACTTTC.

The chain uses TRBV6-5 and TRBJ1-1; 8 bases match TRBD1. J lost 2 bases, V lost 6 bases, and 5 bases had no gene match. The CDR3 extends over 14 amino acids. Per the germline V gene, CDR1 is MNHEY and CDR2 is SVGAGI. The CDR3 sequence: CASRTGVLNTEAFF. The CDR3 nucleotides read TGTGCCAGCAGGACAGGGGTATTAAACACTGAAGCTTTCTTT.

The chain links TRBV12-3 or TRBV12-4 to TRBJ2-7; unclear D gene. Trimming cost V 6 bases and J 7 bases, with 13 bases left between them. This CDR3 has 12 amino acids. The DNA of the CDR3 is TGTGCCAGCAGACTCGGGTCTAGGGAGCAGTACTTC. Its translation: CASRLGSREQYF.

J is TRBJ1-1 and V is TRBV18; no firm D call. The CDR3 is 13 residues long. The ends were cut back, 6 bases at V and 4 bases at J, with 12 bases in the middle. Germline V lookup: CDR1 KGHSH, CDR2 LQKENI. Here the CDR3 DNA reads TGTGCCAGCTCCCCCACGAGCGGCACTGAAGCTTTCTTT. The encoded protein is CASSPTSGTEAFF.

The gene calls are TRBV6-4 and TRBJ1-5; perhaps TRBD1 as D (6 bases). From germline, CDR1 is MRHNA and CDR2 SNTAGT. The CDR3 length is 13 residues. V dropped 3 bases and J dropped 4 bases, with 7 bases sitting between them. The CDR3 is CASSEGGNQPQHF. For the CDR3, the DNA is TGTGCCAGCAGTGAAGGGGGTAATCAGCCCCAGCATTTT.

The chain carries TRBV30 and TRBJ1-6; no reliable D call. The CDR3 covers 14 residues. V lost 0 bases and J 8 bases, leaving 11 bases between the germline ends. The V gene's germline CDR1 is GTSNPN and CDR2 SVGIG (reference sequence). The CDR3: CAWSVRQDDSPLHF. In nucleotides, the CDR3 is TGTGCCTGGAGTGTTAGGCAGGATGATTCACCCCTCCACTTT.

The chain carries TRBV3-1 (or the pseudogene TRBV3-2) and TRBJ1-4; 9 bases align to TRBD1. Germline-derived CDR1 and CDR2 are LGHDT and YNNKEL (reference sequence). J lost 8 bases, V lost 4 bases, and 8 bases had no gene match. The CDR3 sequence is 15 residues long. CDR3 bases: TGTGCCAGCAGCCCCTTACAGGGGGCAGGGGAAAAACTGTTTTTT. It yields the protein CASSPLQGAGEKLFF.

The chain uses TRBV9 and TRBJ1-2, with D unclear. The CDR3 is 16 amino acids. In germline, CDR1 is SGDLS, CDR2 YYNGEE. The V and J ends lost 4 bases and 7 bases respectively, with 23 bases between them. CDR3 in DNA: TGTGCCAGCAGCTTGGGGTTGGGCAGCACCGCGGGTGGCTACACCTTC. Translated, it gives CASSLGLGSTAGGYTF.

This chain connects TRBV27 to TRBJ2-3; 8 bases are a match to TRBD2. This CDR3 has 15 amino acids. CDR1 MNHEY and CDR2 SMNVEV come from the germline V gene (reference sequence). V lost 6 bases and J lost 5; bases outside the gene matches: 10. CDR3 DNA: TGTGCCAGCAGACCCGGGGGCGGGAGGCGAGATACGCAGTATTTT. Amino acids: CASRPGGGRRDTQYF.

The V and J genes are TRBV28 and TRBJ1-1, with D unresolved. The CDR3 contains 15 residues. Deletions cut 2 bases from V and 2 bases from J, with 12 bases between. Germline V lookup: CDR1 MDHEN, CDR2 SYDVKM. This CDR3 is CASSLLPEGNTEAFF. The CDR3 nucleotides are TGTGCCAGCAGTTTACTCCCGGAGGGAAACACTGAAGCTTTCTTT. Supplemented by reference TRBV28 and TRBJ1-1, the full variable domain reads DVKVTQSSRYLVKRTGEKVFLECVQDMDHENMFWYRQDPGLGLRLIYFSYDVKMKEKGDIPEGYSVSREKKERFSLILESASTNQTSMYLCASSLLPEGNTEAFFGQGTRLTVV.

The V call is TRBV7-2, the J call TRBJ1-5; the match to TRBD1 covers 9 bases. The V gene end was trimmed by 5 bases and the J gene end by 6 bases; junction bases not matched to a gene: 8. Germline lookup yields CDR1 SGHTA and CDR2 FQGNSA. The CDR3 covers 15 residues. The CDR3, as DNA: TGTGCCAGCAGCGGACGGACAGGGGTGGGTCAGCCCCAGCATTTT. Its translation is CASSGRTGVGQPQHF.

The chain uses TRBV4-1 and TRBJ2-3, with D perhaps matching TRBD2 (6 bases). The CDR3 length is 15 residues. V lost 0 bases, J lost 0 bases, and 7 bases lay in between. CDR1 is MGHRA, CDR2 YSYEKL, per germline. This chain's CDR3 is CASSQDGTSTDTQYF. The CDR3 region has the DNA TGCGCCAGCAGCCAAGACGGGACTAGCACAGATACGCAGTATTTT.

This chain uses TRBV28 with TRBJ2-7; maybe TRBD2 (5 bases). The CDR3 totals 13 residues. The V end was cut by 6 bases, the J end by 5 bases, with 14 bases between. The germline CDR1 and CDR2 sequences are MDHEN and SYDVKM. CDR3 amino acids: CASRITSMDEQYF. DNA of the CDR3: TGTGCCAGCAGAATAACTAGTATGGACGAGCAGTACTTC. Complete variable domain (other parts from reference TRBV28 and TRBJ2-7): DVKVTQSSRYLVKRTGEKVFLECVQDMDHENMFWYRQDPGLGLRLIYFSYDVKMKEKGDIPEGYSVSREKKERFSLILESASTNQTSMYLCASRITSMDEQYFGPGTRLTVT.

The chain has TRBV19 and TRBJ1-2, with D perhaps TRBD1 (6 bases). The CDR3 covers 15 residues. V was cut by 4 bases and J by 9 bases, with 21 bases left in between. Looked up from germline, CDR1 is LNHDA and CDR2 is SQIVND (reference sequence). The CDR3 loop reads CASSKGFEGTRSYTF. CDR3 nucleotide sequence: TGTGCCAGTAGTAAGGGTTTTGAGGGGACAAGAAGCTACACCTTC.